The rows below give T cell receptor beta chains drawn from one sample of a study of blood T cell repertoires in COVID-19. Sequencing was performed with immunoSEQ multiplex PCR; in TCRdb, only in-frame clones are kept and a portion is missing. The sample carries roughly 210,000 clones, 80% to 90% recorded once. Material for sequencing was PBMCs or T cells enriched from blood (not recorded which). The receptors here all came from a man aged 25-45 years in a cohort exposed to, infected with or recovered from COVID-19 (not recorded which). The conserved cysteine and the conserved F or W are not part of the CDR3 here.

v_gene,j_gene,CDR3aa
TRBV28,TRBJ2-1,ASSLLRTVINEQF
TRBV28,TRBJ1-2,AAGGAANYGYT
TRBV7-2,TRBJ2-7,ASSGTSGRAHEQY
TRBV2,TRBJ2-1,ASMGLTSGRANNEQF
TRBV5-4,TRBJ2-5,ASSFLAGTKETQY
TRBV19,TRBJ2-2,ASSIFLLAGVPNTGELF
TRBV7-6,TRBJ2-5,ASSPSAVGEQETQY
TRBV11-2,TRBJ2-2,ASSLGQGAYGELF
TRBV5-1,TRBJ1-6,ASSLQGANSPLH
TRBV19,TRBJ1-4,ASRRAGRDEKLF
TRBV3-1/TRBV3-2,TRBJ2-1,ASSQVARFDEQF
TRBV18,TRBJ2-7,ASSPTRAYEQY
TRBV6-5,TRBJ2-3,ASSYAGGGTDTQY
TRBV27,TRBJ1-2,ASSLQGDYGYT
TRBV28,TRBJ1-2,ASTRSRSYYGYT